This is a list of T cell receptor beta chains from one sample in a study of blood T cell repertoires in COVID-19. Sequencing was performed with immunoSEQ multiplex PCR; in TCRdb, only in-frame clones are kept and a portion is missing. The table has 130,000 or so clones, roughly 80% seen once. The material sequenced was peripheral blood. The receptors stem from a woman aged 55-69 years with acute or convalescent COVID-19. Both conserved end residues are part of each CDR3. A D gene is named only where the DNA matches it firmly. Expanded clones are given a class, and other clones once, few, many or no size at all.

.	TRBD1	TRBV6-5	TRBJ1-2	CASTGGGGYTF	TGTGCCAGCACAGGGGGCGGTGGCTACACCTTC
.	TRBD1	TRBV5-3	TRBJ1-1	CARSLLGDRGTEAFF	TGTGCCAGAAGCTTGTTGGGGGACAGGGGGACTGAAGCTTTCTTT
.	TRBD1	TRBV5-1	TRBJ2-1	CASSPGQGWNEQFF	TGCGCCAGCAGCCCGGGACAGGGGTGGAATGAGCAGTTCTTC
.	.	TRBV7-2	TRBJ1-1	CASSFYRSSTEAFF	TGTGCCAGCAGCTTTTATCGATCGAGCACTGAAGCTTTCTTT
few	TRBD1	TRBV19	TRBJ1-5	CASRGQGYNQPQHF	TGTGCCAGTCGAGGACAGGGGTACAATCAGCCCCAGCATTTT
.	.	TRBV19	TRBJ2-5	CASRSQGETQYF	TGTGCCAGTAGGTCACAGGGAGAGACCCAGTACTTC
.	.	TRBV3-1/TRBV3-2	TRBJ2-1	CASSQENPGLVYNEQFF	TGTGCCAGCAGCCAAGAGAATCCGGGATTAGTTTACAATGAGCAGTTCTTC
.	.	TRBV21-1	TRBJ1-4	CASSKKDGTPATNEKLFF	TGTGCCAGCAGCAAAAAAGACGGGACACCGGCAACTAATGAAAAACTGTTTTTT
.	TRBD2	TRBV29-1	TRBJ2-2	CSVEGVAGGPPGELFF	TGCAGCGTTGAAGGGGTGGCGGGGGGCCCACCCGGGGAGCTGTTTTTT
few	.	TRBV5-1	TRBJ1-1	CASSGHMNTEAFF	TGCGCCAGCAGCGGACACATGAACACTGAAGCTTTCTTT
.	TRBD1	TRBV11-2	TRBJ1-4	CASSLGQGGRNEKLFF	TGTGCCAGCAGTTTGGGACAGGGGGGACGGAATGAAAAACTGTTTTTT
.	.	TRBV12-5	TRBJ1-5	CASGLGQFNQPQHF	TGTGCTAGTGGTTTGGGACAGTTCAATCAGCCCCAGCATTTT
.	.	TRBV9	TRBJ1-1	CASSVVRGPEAFF	TGTGCCAGCAGCGTAGTTAGAGGTCCCGAAGCTTTCTTT
.	.	TRBV7-2	TRBJ1-1	CASSLSHMNTEAFF	TGTGCCAGCAGCTTAAGCCATATGAACACTGAAGCTTTCTTT
.	.	TRBV24-1	TRBJ2-2	CATSGPQGTGELFF	TGTGCCACCAGTGGTCCACAGGGCACCGGGGAGCTGTTTTTT
few	TRBD1	TRBV5-1	TRBJ1-2	CASSAYVTGDGYTF	TGCGCCAGCAGCGCGTATGTGACAGGGGATGGCTACACCTTC
.	.	TRBV6-4	TRBJ1-1	CASSARAHTEAFF	TGTGCCAGCAGTGCCAGGGCGCACACTGAAGCTTTCTTT
.	TRBD2	TRBV6-5	TRBJ2-3	CASSYSGLAGTDTQYF	TGTGCCAGCAGTTACTCGGGTCTAGCGGGGACAGATACGCAGTATTTT
.	.	TRBV19	TRBJ1-2	CASSTYLGYTF	TGTGCCAGTAGTACCTATCTTGGCTACACCTTC
.	.	TRBV19	TRBJ1-2	CASSIVAPGGPDGYTF	TGTGCCAGTAGTATAGTAGCACCGGGGGGCCCGGATGGCTACACCTTC
once	TRBD1	TRBV6-1	TRBJ1-2	CASSEMDRTGGYTF	TGTGCCAGCAGTGAAATGGACAGGACGGGCGGCTACACCTTC
.	.	TRBV7-6	TRBJ1-6	CASSLDQGPNSPLHF	TGTGCCAGCAGCTTAGACCAGGGTCCAAATTCACCCCTCCACTTT
.	TRBD2	TRBV9	TRBJ2-3	CASSVRSRGLAGGVDTQYF	TGTGCCAGCAGCGTACGGAGTCGAGGACTAGCGGGGGGGGTGGATACGCAGTATTTT
.	TRBD1	TRBV6-5	TRBJ1-5	CASRMTGSGNQPQHF	TGTGCCAGCAGGATGACAGGGTCGGGCAATCAGCCCCAGCATTTT
.	.	TRBV6-5	TRBJ1-6	CASRGAADYNSPLHF	TGTGCCAGCAGGGGGGCAGCCGATTATAATTCACCCCTCCACTTT
.	.	TRBV27	TRBJ1-5	CASSLAAVNQPQHF	TGTGCCAGCAGTTTAGCGGCAGTCAATCAGCCCCAGCATTTT
.	.	TRBV3-1/TRBV3-2	TRBJ1-5	CASSQHNQPQHF	TGTGCCAGCAGCCAACACAATCAGCCCCAGCATTTT
.	.	TRBV18	TRBJ1-2	CASSPGASNYGYTF	TGTGCCAGCTCACCTGGAGCTTCTAACTATGGCTACACCTTC
.	.	TRBV19	TRBJ1-6	CATTDDSNSPLHF	TGTGCCACCACAGATGACAGTAATTCACCCCTCCACTTT
.	TRBD1	TRBV5-1	TRBJ1-2	CASSADRVYYGYTF	TGCGCCAGCAGCGCGGACAGGGTCTACTATGGCTACACCTTC
.	.	TRBV30	TRBJ1-1	CAWSGGLGVGTEAFF	TGTGCCTGGAGCGGAGGACTTGGGGTCGGCACTGAAGCTTTCTTT
.	TRBD1	TRBV2	TRBJ1-3	CASRDTGVGNTIYF	TGTGCCAGCAGGGACACAGGGGTCGGAAACACCATATATTTT
.	.	TRBV9	TRBJ2-1	CASSPTGAYYNEQFF	TGTGCCAGCAGCCCCACAGGCGCTTACTACAATGAGCAGTTCTTC
once	.	TRBV30	TRBJ1-2	CAGSGLRGNYGYTF	TGTGCCGGCTCCGGGCTCAGAGGGAACTATGGCTACACCTTC
.	TRBD1	TRBV2	TRBJ1-4	CARSAGGEKLFF	TGTGCCAGATCTGCAGGGGGCGAAAAACTGTTTTTT
.	TRBD1	TRBV19	TRBJ2-3	CASNRQAGGSTDTQYF	TGTGCCAGTAACCGGCAGGCAGGGGGTAGCACAGATACGCAGTATTTT
.	.	TRBV2	TRBJ1-2	CASSGRAGATGYTF	TGTGCCAGCAGTGGGCGAGCAGGGGCGACTGGCTACACCTTC
once	TRBD2	TRBV7-2	TRBJ2-5	CASSPKNPRTSLETQYF	TGTGCCAGCAGCCCAAAAAACCCTCGGACTAGCCTAGAGACCCAGTACTTC
.	.	TRBV7-8	TRBJ2-5	CASSFVSYQETQYF	TGTGCCAGCAGCTTCGTTTCGTACCAAGAGACCCAGTACTTC
.	TRBD2	TRBV5-3	TRBJ2-5	CARSPATGGTETQYF	TGTGCCAGAAGCCCCGCAACGGGGGGTACGGAGACCCAGTACTTC
.	.	TRBV30	TRBJ2-2	CAWSHRFTGELFF	TGTGCCTGGAGTCACAGGTTCACCGGGGAGCTGTTTTTT
.	.	TRBV10-3	TRBJ1-5	CAISESAEQPQHF	TGTGCCATCAGTGAGTCGGCCGAACAGCCCCAGCATTTT
once	TRBD1	TRBV7-8	TRBJ1-6	CASSLRQGGNSPLHF	TGTGCCAGCAGCTTAAGACAGGGTGGGAATTCACCCCTCCACTTT
.	TRBD1	TRBV18	TRBJ1-1	CASSYGTGATEAFF	TGTGCCAGCTCATACGGGACAGGGGCCACTGAAGCTTTCTTT
.	.	TRBV5-3	TRBJ1-2	CARSITGDGYTF	TGTGCCAGAAGCATCACAGGCGATGGCTACACCTTC
few	TRBD1	TRBV5-6	TRBJ1-2	CASTPGDRGAYGYTF	TGTGCCAGCACGCCTGGGGACAGGGGGGCCTATGGCTACACCTTC
.	.	TRBV9	TRBJ2-1	CASSPDSTSREQFF	TGTGCCAGCAGTCCGGACAGTACCTCGAGAGAGCAGTTCTTC
.	TRBD2	TRBV5-8	TRBJ2-7	CASSLEMGLAGGEQYF	TGTGCCAGCAGCTTGGAGATGGGACTAGCGGGGGGGGAGCAGTACTTC